Below are 21 T cell receptor beta chains sequenced from a single sample in a study of beta chain features in type 1 diabetes. Expressed TCRB transcripts were sequenced after all isolated RNA was converted to cDNA. The protocol was immunoSEQ multiplex PCR, while the TCRdb copy is restricted to in-frame clones and leaves out a portion. The profile covers about 450,000 clones, with 10% to 12% appearing a single time and about 0.042% taken by the ten largest. Sequencing was carried out using naive CD4+ T cells from blood. The receptors derive from a woman aged 18-30 years in good health.

The chain uses TRBV7-2 and TRBJ2-3; no firm D call. Trimming took off 3 bases at V and 5 bases at J, with 6 bases between the two ends. The CDR3 has 12 residues. Germline V gene data show CDR1 as SGHTA and CDR2 as FQGNSA. The CDR3 reads CASSFYLDTQYF. In nucleotides, the CDR3 is TGTGCCAGCAGCTTTTACCTAGATACGCAGTATTTT.

The chain links TRBV30 to TRBJ1-1; no clear D gene. The CDR3 has 14 amino acids. V lost 0 bases and J 0 bases, leaving 8 bases between the germline ends. Germline-derived CDR1 and CDR2 are GTSNPN and SVGIG (reference sequence). CDR3: CAWSVHPLNTEAFF. DNA of the CDR3: TGTGCCTGGAGTGTCCACCCCTTGAACACTGAAGCTTTCTTT.

This clone was counted once. V gene TRBV7-3 combines with J gene TRBJ2-2; D is perhaps TRBD1 (6 bases). CDR3 length equals 13 residues. Per germline, CDR1 SGHTA and CDR2 FQGTGA. V gave up 11 bases and J gave up 1 base, with 11 bases separating them. Here the CDR3 DNA reads TGTGCCTACAGGGCAGGGAACACCGGGGAGCTGTTTTTT. Residues: CAYRAGNTGELFF.

This clone came up a few times. J is TRBJ2-2 and V is TRBV25-1; TRBD1 matches 7 bases. This CDR3 spans 16 amino acids. With 1 base clipped from V and 8 bases from J, the junction kept 10 bases outside the gene matches. The germline CDR1 and CDR2 sequences are MGHDK and SYGVNS. CDR3 protein: CASSELRTGRSGELFF. DNA for the CDR3: TGTGCCAGCAGTGAATTGAGGACAGGCAGGTCGGGGGAGCTGTTTTTT.

V is TRBV12-5 and J is TRBJ2-7; 7 bases align to TRBD2. The V gene's germline CDR1 is LGHNT and CDR2 FRNRAP. There are 18 residues in the CDR3. V dropped 0 bases and J dropped 3; count of bases not matched to a gene: 14. Written as DNA, the CDR3 is TGTGCTAGTGGTTTGGTATTAACCCGGCTAGCGGAGATCTACGAGCAGTACTTC. Amino acid sequence: CASGLVLTRLAEIYEQYF.

This clone was counted between two and nine times. The chain joins TRBV25-1 to TRBJ1-2; no clear D. The CDR3 is made up of 14 amino acids. V dropped 1 base and J dropped 0 bases, with 6 bases sitting between them. The germline CDR1 and CDR2 sequences are MGHDK and SYGVNS. CDR3 bases: TGTGCCAGCAGTGAATTGGGAGCTAACTATGGCTACACCTTC. Residues: CASSELGANYGYTF.

This clone showed up many times. V gene TRBV29-1 combines with J gene TRBJ1-2; D might be TRBD1 (5 bases). Germline CDR1 and CDR2: SQVTM and ANQGSEA. Deletions cut 3 bases from V and 4 bases from J, with 21 bases between. The CDR3 is 16 amino acids. The CDR3 spells CSVEAVGGTPLYGYTF. For the CDR3, the DNA is TGCAGCGTTGAGGCAGTCGGCGGGACGCCCCTCTATGGCTACACCTTC.

This clone was counted a few times. This chain links TRBV7-6 with TRBJ2-5, with D possibly matching TRBD2 (6 bases). The CDR3 consists of 13 residues. The germline V gene encodes CDR1 SGHVS and CDR2 FNYEAQ. The V gene lost 2 bases and the J gene lost 3 bases, with 7 bases spanning the gap. The CDR3 coding sequence is TGTGCCAGCAGCTTACGACTAGAAGAGACCCAGTACTTC. Protein product: CASSLRLEETQYF.

The table lists this clone with a few counts. V is TRBV4-1 and J is TRBJ1-6; TRBD1 matches 7 bases. This CDR3 has 15 residues. CDR1 and CDR2 from the germline V gene are MGHRA and YSYEKL. V gave up 3 bases and J gave up 14 bases; unmatched junction bases: 13. CDR3 protein: CASSQGIGQVATLHF. CDR3 coding DNA: TGCGCCAGCAGCCAGGGGATTGGACAGGTCGCCACCCTCCACTTT.

This clone came up a few times. The same CDR3 is also encoded by other DNA sequences in this sample. The V gene is TRBV5-1, the J gene TRBJ2-5; D is unresolved. V dropped 4 bases and J dropped 2 bases, with 3 bases sitting between them. Germline values: CDR1 SGHRS, CDR2 YFSETQ. The CDR3 sequence is 11 residues long. CDR3 amino acids: CASSLQETQYF. The CDR3 DNA follows: TGCGCCAGCAGCCTGCAAGAGACCCAGTACTTC.

This chain connects TRBV9 to TRBJ2-1; TRBD2 aligns across 11 bases. The CDR3 is made up of 15 amino acids. The V segment lost 4 bases and the J segment 7 bases; nucleotides outside the gene matches: 7. In germline, CDR1 is SGDLS, CDR2 YYNGEE. The CDR3 spells CASSLRLAGSNEQFF. The CDR3 nucleotides read TGTGCCAGCAGCCTCCGACTAGCGGGATCGAATGAGCAGTTCTTC.

The sample holds a few counts of this clone. V usage is TRBV27 and J usage is TRBJ1-6; D unresolved. The germline V gene encodes CDR1 MNHEY and CDR2 SMNVEV (reference sequence). V lost 4 bases and J 8 bases, leaving 9 bases between the germline ends. CDR3 length: 13 amino acids. The CDR3 sequence is CASSSNWDSPLHF. The CDR3, as DNA: TGTGCCAGCAGTTCCAATTGGGATTCACCCCTCCACTTT.

This clone was counted between two and nine times. Different DNA sequences within this sample yield the same CDR3. The chain uses TRBV7-2 and TRBJ1-2; tentatively, D is TRBD1 (6 bases). The CDR3 sequence is 12 residues long. V lost 2 bases, J lost 5 bases, and 6 bases lay in between. The V gene's germline CDR1 is SGHTA and CDR2 FQGNSA. The CDR3, as DNA: TGTGCCAGCAGCTTAACAGGGTATGGCTACACCTTC. This translates into CASSLTGYGYTF.

The gene calls are TRBV7-6 and TRBJ2-6; D unresolved. Germline V gene sequence: CDR1 SGHVS, CDR2 FNYEAQ. Trimming took off 1 base at V and 0 bases at J, with 4 bases between the two ends. The CDR3 spans 15 residues. The CDR3 bases are TGTGCCAGCAGCTTAGTGAACTCTGGGGCCAACGTCCTGACTTTC. As protein: CASSLVNSGANVLTF. The full variable domain, in which reference TRBV7-6 and TRBJ2-6 provide the parts outside the CDR3, is GAGVSQSPRYKVTKRGQDVALRCDPISGHVSLYWYRQALGQGPEFLTYFNYEAQQDKSGLPNDRFSAERPEGSISTLTIQRTEQRDSAMYRCASSLVNSGANVLTFGAGSRLTVL.

This clone occurred a few times. This chain links TRBV7-2 with TRBJ1-2; 7 positions match TRBD1. The germline gives CDR1 SGHTA, CDR2 FQGNSA. The V and J ends lost 5 bases and 9 bases, in that order; junction bases with no gene match: 9. The CDR3 has 13 residues. CDR3 protein: CASSPTGVYRYTF. The CDR3 nucleotides are TGTGCCAGCAGCCCTACAGGGGTATACCGCTACACCTTC.

This clone has more than one count but fewer than ten. This chain connects TRBV9 to TRBJ2-7; 9 bases match TRBD1. Trimming cost V 4 bases and J 3 bases; bases outside gene matches: 5. Germline values: CDR1 SGDLS, CDR2 YYNGEE. This CDR3 contains 14 residues. The CDR3 spells CASSQGQGNYEQYF. Written as DNA, the CDR3 is TGTGCCAGCAGCCAAGGACAGGGGAACTACGAGCAGTACTTC.

The chain links TRBV9 to TRBJ2-3, with D possibly being TRBD1 (5 bases). Germline-derived CDR1 and CDR2 are SGDLS and YYNGEE. The CDR3 extends over 14 amino acids. Deletions cut 2 bases from V and 3 bases from J, with 10 bases between. The CDR3 DNA follows: TGTGCCAGCAGCGTTGGACATCCAACAGATACGCAGTATTTT. It codes for CASSVGHPTDTQYF. Looking up the rest from reference TRBV9 and TRBJ2-3 gives the full variable domain: DSGVTQTPKHLITATGQRVTLRCSPRSGDLSVYWYQQSLDQGLQFLIQYYNGEERAKGNILERFSAQQFPDLHSELNLSSLELGDSALYFCASSVGHPTDTQYFGPGTRLTVL.

The gene calls are TRBV10-3 and TRBJ2-3, with D hard to call. From germline, CDR1 is ENHRY and CDR2 SYGVKD. Trimming took off 10 bases at V and 1 base at J, with 6 bases between the two ends. This CDR3 is built from 11 residues. Here the CDR3 reads CATTGTDTQYF. The CDR3 DNA reads as TGTGCCACCACAGGCACAGATACGCAGTATTTT.

J is TRBJ2-1 and V is TRBV27; no reliable D call. Trimming removed 5 bases from V and 1 base from J, with 12 bases in between. The CDR3 extends over 15 amino acids. Looked up from germline, CDR1 is MNHEY and CDR2 is SMNVEV (reference sequence). CDR3 in amino acids: CASSQTRRSYNEQFF. The CDR3 nucleotides read TGTGCCAGCAGTCAGACCAGAAGGTCCTACAATGAGCAGTTCTTC.

This clone appeared a few times. The V call is TRBV15, the J call TRBJ2-1; no definite D call. CDR1 and CDR2 (germline): LNHNV, YYDKDF (reference sequence). V lost 6 bases and J lost 4, with 4 bases in between. The CDR3 contains 11 residues. This CDR3 is CATREYNEQFF. The CDR3 DNA sequence: TGTGCCACCAGGGAGTACAATGAGCAGTTCTTC.

The chain recombines TRBV6-1 with TRBJ2-3, with D hard to call. This CDR3 comprises 13 residues. Per the germline V gene, CDR1 is MNHNS and CDR2 is SASEGT. V was clipped by 8 bases and J by 4 bases, with 13 bases between them. The CDR3 is CASGQLLPDTQYF. As DNA, the CDR3 is TGTGCCAGCGGCCAGCTTCTCCCAGATACGCAGTATTTT.